The source of this T cell receptor beta chain is a study of T cells after yellow fever vaccination. TCRdb analysed the 5' RACE reads with MiXCR anew, one entry per CDR3 protein. The sample lists a few hundred thousand distinct CDR3 sequences; around 8.1% were seen once. This clonotype was seen many times. The ends were cut back, 5 bases at V and 7 bases at J, with 11 bases in the middle. CDR1 is SGHTA, CDR2 FQGNSA, per germline. The CDR3 runs 13 residues. This TCR was recovered from a man in his late teens or twenties who received the YFV17D yellow fever vaccine. The chain has TRBV7-2 and TRBJ2-2; D is unresolved. Sequenced here: PBMCs, sampled more than 40 days after the first yellow fever vaccination. The CDR3 loop is CASSPRGGGELFF. DNA of the CDR3: TGTGCCAGCAGCCCCCGTGGCGGCGGGGAGCTGTTTTTT.